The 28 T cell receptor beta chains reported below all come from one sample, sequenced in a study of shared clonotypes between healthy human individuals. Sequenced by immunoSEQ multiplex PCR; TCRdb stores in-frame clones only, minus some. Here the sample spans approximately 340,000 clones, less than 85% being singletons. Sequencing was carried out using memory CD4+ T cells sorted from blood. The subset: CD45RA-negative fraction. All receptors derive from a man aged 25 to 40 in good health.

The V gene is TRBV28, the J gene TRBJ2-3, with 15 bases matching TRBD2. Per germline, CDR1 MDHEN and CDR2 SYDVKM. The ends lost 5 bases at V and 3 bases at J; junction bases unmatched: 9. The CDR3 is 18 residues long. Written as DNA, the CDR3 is TGTGCCAGCAGTCGTTCTTACGGACTAGCGGGAGGGACAGATACGCAGTATTTT. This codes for CASSRSYGLAGGTDTQYF.

The CDR3 bases are TGCAGCGACCCCCCCGGATACGAGCAGTACTTC. It specifies CSDPPGYEQYF. This chain links TRBV29-1 with TRBJ2-7; D unresolved. Germline CDR1 and CDR2: SQVTM and ANQGSEA. V dropped 7 bases and J dropped 4 bases, with 11 bases sitting between them. The CDR3 extends over 11 amino acids.

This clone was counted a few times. The CDR3 DNA reads as TGCAGCGTAGGGGTGTCTGGTAGCAATCAGCCCCAGCATTTT. This codes for CSVGVSGSNQPQHF. The chain uses TRBV29-1 and TRBJ1-5, with a tentative D call TRBD1 (5 bases). The CDR3 spans 14 residues. Looked up from germline, CDR1 is SQVTM and CDR2 is ANQGSEA. Trimming left V 6 bases short and J 0 bases short, with 12 bases between.

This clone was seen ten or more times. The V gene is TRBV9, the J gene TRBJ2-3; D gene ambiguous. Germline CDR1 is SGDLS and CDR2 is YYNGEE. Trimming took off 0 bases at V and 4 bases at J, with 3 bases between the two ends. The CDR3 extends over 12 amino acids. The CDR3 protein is CASSVGSDTQYF. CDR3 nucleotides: TGTGCCAGCAGCGTAGGGTCAGATACGCAGTATTTT.

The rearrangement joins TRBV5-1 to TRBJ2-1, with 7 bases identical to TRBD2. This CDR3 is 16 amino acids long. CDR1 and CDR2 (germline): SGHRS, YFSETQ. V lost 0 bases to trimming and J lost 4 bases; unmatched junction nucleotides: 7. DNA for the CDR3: TGCGCCAGCAGCTTGGGAGTGGGGGGAGGGTACAATGAGCAGTTCTTC. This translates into CASSLGVGGGYNEQFF.

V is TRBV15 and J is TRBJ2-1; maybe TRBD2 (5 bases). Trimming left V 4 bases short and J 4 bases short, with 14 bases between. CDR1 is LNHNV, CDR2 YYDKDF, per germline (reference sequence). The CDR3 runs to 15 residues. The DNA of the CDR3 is TGTGCCACCAGCAAGGCGGCGGGTCCGTACAATGAGCAGTTCTTC. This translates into CATSKAAGPYNEQFF.

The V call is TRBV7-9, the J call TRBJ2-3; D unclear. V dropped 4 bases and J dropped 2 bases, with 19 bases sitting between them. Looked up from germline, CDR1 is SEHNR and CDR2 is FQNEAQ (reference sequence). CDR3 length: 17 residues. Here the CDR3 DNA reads TGTGCCAGCAGCTCACGGGTCGGCTCCGAGCTCACAGATACGCAGTATTTT. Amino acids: CASSSRVGSELTDTQYF.

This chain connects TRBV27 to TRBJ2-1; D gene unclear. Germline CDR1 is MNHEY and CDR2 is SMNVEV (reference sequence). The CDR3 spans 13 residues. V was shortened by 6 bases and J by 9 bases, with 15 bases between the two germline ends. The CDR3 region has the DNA TGTGCCAGCAGGATGGCCTACCTCGGTGAGCAGTTCTTC. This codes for CASRMAYLGEQFF.

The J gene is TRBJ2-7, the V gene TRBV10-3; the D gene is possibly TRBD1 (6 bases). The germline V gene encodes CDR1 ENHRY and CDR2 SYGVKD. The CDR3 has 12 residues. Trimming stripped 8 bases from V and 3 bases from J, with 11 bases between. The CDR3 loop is CAIGGQGYEQYF. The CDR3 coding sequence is TGTGCCATCGGGGGACAAGGCTACGAGCAGTACTTC.

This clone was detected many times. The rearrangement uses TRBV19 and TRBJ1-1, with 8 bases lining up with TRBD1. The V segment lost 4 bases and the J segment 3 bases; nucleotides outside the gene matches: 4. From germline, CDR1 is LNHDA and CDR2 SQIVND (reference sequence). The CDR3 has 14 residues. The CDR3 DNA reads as TGTGCCAGTAGTAGGACAGGGTTCGACACTGAAGCTTTCTTT. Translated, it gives CASSRTGFDTEAFF.

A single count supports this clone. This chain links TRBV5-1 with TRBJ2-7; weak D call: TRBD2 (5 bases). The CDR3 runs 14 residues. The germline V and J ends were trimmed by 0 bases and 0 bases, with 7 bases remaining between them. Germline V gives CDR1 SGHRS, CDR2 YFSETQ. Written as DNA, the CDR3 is TGCGCCAGCAGCTTGGTTGGGAGCTCCTACGAGCAGTACTTC. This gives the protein CASSLVGSSYEQYF.

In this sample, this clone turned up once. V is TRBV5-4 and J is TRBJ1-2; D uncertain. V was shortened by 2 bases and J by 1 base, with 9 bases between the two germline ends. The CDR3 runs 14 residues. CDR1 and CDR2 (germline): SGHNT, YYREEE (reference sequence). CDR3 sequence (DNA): TGTGCCAGCAGCTTAGGGCAAAATAACTATGGCTACACCTTC. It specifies CASSLGQNNYGYTF.

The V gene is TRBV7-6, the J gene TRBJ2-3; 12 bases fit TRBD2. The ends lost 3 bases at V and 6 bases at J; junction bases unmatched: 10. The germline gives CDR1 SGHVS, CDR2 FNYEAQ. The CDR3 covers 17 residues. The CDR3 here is CASSLTSGSAGVDTQYF. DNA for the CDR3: TGTGCCAGCAGCTTGACTAGCGGGAGTGCGGGTGTGGATACGCAGTATTTT. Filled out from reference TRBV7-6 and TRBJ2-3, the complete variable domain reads GAGVSQSPRYKVTKRGQDVALRCDPISGHVSLYWYRQALGQGPEFLTYFNYEAQQDKSGLPNDRFSAERPEGSISTLTIQRTEQRDSAMYRCASSLTSGSAGVDTQYFGPGTRLTVL.

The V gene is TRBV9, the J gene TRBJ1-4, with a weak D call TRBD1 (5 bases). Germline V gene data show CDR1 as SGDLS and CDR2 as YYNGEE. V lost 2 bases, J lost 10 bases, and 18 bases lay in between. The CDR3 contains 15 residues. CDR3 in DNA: TGTGCCAGCAGCGTGGCCGGGACCTCCGCCGGAAAACTGTTTTTT. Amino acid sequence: CASSVAGTSAGKLFF.

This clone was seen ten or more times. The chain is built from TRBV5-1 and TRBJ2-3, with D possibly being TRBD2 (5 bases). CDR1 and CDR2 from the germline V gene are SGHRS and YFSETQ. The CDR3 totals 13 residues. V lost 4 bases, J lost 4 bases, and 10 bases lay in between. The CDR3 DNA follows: TGCGCCAGCAGCCAAGCGGAGGCAGATACGCAGTATTTT. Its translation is CASSQAEADTQYF.

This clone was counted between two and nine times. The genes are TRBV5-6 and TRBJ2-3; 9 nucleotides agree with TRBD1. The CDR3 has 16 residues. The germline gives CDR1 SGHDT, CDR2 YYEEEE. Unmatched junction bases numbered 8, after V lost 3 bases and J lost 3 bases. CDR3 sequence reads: CASSSLWTGETDTQYF. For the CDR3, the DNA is TGTGCCAGCAGCTCCCTTTGGACAGGGGAGACAGATACGCAGTATTTT.

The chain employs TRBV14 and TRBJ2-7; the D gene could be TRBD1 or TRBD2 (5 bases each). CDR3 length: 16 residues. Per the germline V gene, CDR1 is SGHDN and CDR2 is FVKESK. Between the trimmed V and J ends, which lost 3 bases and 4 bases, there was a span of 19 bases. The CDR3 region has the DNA TGTGCCAGCAGCCACATCGGGGCAGGGTCCCTTTACGAGCAGTACTTC. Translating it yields CASSHIGAGSLYEQYF.

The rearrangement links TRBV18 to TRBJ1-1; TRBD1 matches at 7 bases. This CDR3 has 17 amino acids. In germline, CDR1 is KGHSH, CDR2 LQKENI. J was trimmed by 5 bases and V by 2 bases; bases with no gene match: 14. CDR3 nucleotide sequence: TGTGCCAGCTCACCATATGGGTCGCGGACAGGAATGACTGAAGCTTTCTTT. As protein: CASSPYGSRTGMTEAFF. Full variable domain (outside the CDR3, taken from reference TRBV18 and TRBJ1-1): NAGVMQNPRHLVRRRGQEARLRCSPMKGHSHVYWYRQLPEEGLKFMVYLQKENIIDESGMPKERFSAEFPKEGPSILRIQQVVRGDSAAYFCASSPYGSRTGMTEAFFGQGTRLTVV.

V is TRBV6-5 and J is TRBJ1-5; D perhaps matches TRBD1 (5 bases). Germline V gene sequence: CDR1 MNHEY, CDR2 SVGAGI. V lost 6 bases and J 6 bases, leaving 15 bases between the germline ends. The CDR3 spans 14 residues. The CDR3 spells CASSLGGGGQPQHF. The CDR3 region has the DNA TGTGCCAGCAGCCTCGGGGGTGGGGGTCAGCCCCAGCATTTT.

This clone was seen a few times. The CDR3 reads CASSLESSVDIQYF. The CDR3 DNA is TGTGCCAGCAGCTTAGAGTCCTCTGTGGACATTCAGTACTTC. This sequence joins TRBV7-8 and TRBJ2-4; D is unresolved. Germline V gene data show CDR1 as SGHVS and CDR2 as FQNEAQ. CDR3 length equals 14 residues. Trimming removed 1 base at V and 8 bases at J, with 12 bases between.

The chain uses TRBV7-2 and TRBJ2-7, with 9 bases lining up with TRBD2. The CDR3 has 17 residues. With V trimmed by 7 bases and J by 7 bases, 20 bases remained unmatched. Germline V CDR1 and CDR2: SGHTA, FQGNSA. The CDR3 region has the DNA TGTGCCAGCACCACTTGGGTTTCGGCGGGAGGGCCTCTGGAGCAGTACTTC. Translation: CASTTWVSAGGPLEQYF.

The CDR3 loop reads CSVEGTPGTGDLQETQYF. For the CDR3, the DNA is TGCAGCGTTGAAGGTACCCCAGGGACAGGGGATCTCCAAGAGACCCAGTACTTC. The V gene is TRBV29-1, the J gene TRBJ2-5, with 10 bases aligning to TRBD1. With V trimmed by 1 base and J by 1 base, 12 bases remained unmatched. CDR3 length equals 18 residues. Germline loops: CDR1 SQVTM, CDR2 ANQGSEA. The full variable domain, its missing parts supplied by reference TRBV29-1 and TRBJ2-5, is SAVISQKPSRDICQRGTSLTIQCQVDSQVTMMFWYRQQPGQSLTLIATANQGSEATYESGFVIDKFPISRPNLTFSTLTVSNMSPEDSSIYLCSVEGTPGTGDLQETQYFGPGTRLLVL.

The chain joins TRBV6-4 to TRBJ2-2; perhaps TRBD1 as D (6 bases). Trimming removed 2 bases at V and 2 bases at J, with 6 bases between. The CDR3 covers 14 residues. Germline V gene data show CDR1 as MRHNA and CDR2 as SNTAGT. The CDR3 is CASSDGTNTGELFF. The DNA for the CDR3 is TGTGCCAGCAGTGACGGGACAAACACCGGGGAGCTGTTTTTT.

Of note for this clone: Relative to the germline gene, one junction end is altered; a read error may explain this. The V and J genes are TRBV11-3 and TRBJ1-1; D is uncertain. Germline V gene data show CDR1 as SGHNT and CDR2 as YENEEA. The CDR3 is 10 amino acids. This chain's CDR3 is CASSPEPRPF. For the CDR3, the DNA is TGTGCCAGCAGCCCAGAACCCAGACCCTTT.

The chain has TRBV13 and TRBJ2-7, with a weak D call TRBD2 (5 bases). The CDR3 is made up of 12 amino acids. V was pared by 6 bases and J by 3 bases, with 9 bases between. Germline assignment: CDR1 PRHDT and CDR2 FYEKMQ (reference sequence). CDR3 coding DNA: TGTGCCAGCAGTCTCCGGGACTACGAGCAGTACTTC. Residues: CASSLRDYEQYF.

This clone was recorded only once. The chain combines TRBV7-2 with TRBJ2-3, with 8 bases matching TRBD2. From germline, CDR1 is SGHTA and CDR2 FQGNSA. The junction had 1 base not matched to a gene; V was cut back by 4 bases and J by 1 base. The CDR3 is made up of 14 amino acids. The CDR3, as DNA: TGTGCCAGCAGCTCCGGGGGGGGCACAGATACGCAGTATTTT. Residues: CASSSGGGTDTQYF.

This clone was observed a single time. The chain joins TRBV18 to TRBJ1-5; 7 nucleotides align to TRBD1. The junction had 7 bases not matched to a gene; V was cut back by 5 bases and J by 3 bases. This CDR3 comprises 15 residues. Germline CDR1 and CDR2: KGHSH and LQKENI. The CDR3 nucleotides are TGTGCCAGCTCAAATGAGGGGGCTTTCAATCAGCCCCAGCATTTT. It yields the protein CASSNEGAFNQPQHF.

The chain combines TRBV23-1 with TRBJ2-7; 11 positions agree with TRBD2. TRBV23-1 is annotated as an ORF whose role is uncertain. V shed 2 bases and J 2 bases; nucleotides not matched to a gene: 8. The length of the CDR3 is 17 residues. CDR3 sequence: CASSQPLGTSGTYEQYF. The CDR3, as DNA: TGCGCCAGCAGTCAACCACTGGGGACTAGCGGTACCTACGAGCAGTACTTC.